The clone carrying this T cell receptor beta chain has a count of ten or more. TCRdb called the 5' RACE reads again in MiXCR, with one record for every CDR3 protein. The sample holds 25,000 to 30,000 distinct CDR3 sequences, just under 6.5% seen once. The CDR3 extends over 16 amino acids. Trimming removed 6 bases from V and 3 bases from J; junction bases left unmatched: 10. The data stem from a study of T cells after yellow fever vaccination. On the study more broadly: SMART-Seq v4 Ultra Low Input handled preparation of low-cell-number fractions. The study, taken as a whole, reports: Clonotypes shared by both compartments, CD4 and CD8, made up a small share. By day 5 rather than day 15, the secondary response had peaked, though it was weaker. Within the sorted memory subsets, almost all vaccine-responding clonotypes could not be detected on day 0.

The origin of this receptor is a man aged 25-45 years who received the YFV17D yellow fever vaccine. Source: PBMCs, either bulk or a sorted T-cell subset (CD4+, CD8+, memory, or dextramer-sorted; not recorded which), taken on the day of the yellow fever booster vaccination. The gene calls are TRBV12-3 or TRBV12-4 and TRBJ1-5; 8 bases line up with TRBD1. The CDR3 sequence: CASRSTRQGPNQPQHF. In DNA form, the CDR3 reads TGTGCCAGCAGATCAACTCGACAGGGGCCCAATCAGCCCCAGCATTTT.